This T cell receptor beta chain was documented in a study of T cell responses to AZD1222 COVID-19 vaccine. Study-wide results and caveats: Vaccination with two AZD1222 doses was followed by a rise in Spike-specific TCR breadth and depth. Clonal diversity may have been underestimated in mostly white British donors.

Sequencing used immunoSEQ multiplex PCR; TCRdb keeps in-frame clones, though not all of them. The data hold tens of thousands of clones, with 85% to 95% observed a single time. Germline assignment: CDR1 MNHNS and CDR2 SASEGT. Trimming shortened V by 3 bases and J by 5 bases, and 8 bases separated the two germline ends. The CDR3 totals 12 residues. Comment on this clone: Antigen unknown.

The V gene is TRBV6-1, the J gene TRBJ2-7; D gene unclear. The source was peripheral blood, collected on day 0 of MenACWY control vaccination. The clonotype was recovered from an adult in good health. The DNA of the CDR3 is TGTGCCAGCAGTGACCATATCAACGAGCAGTACTTC. This gives the protein CASSDHINEQYF.